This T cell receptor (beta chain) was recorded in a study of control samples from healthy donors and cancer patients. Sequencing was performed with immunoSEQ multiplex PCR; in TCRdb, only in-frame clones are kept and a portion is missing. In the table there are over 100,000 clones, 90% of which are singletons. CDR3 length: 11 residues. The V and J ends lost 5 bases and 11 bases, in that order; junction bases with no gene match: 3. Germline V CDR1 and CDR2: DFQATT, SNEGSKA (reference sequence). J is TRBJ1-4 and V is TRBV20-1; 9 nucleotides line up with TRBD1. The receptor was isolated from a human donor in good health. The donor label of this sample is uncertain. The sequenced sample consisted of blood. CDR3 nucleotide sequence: TGCAGTGCTGAGGGGACAGGGAAACTGTTTTTT. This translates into CSAEGTGKLFF.